The entry that follows covers one T cell receptor (beta chain) sequence. As yet, its antigen is unknown. Germline assignment: CDR1 MNHNY and CDR2 SVGAGI (reference sequence). Deletions cut 7 bases from V and 0 bases from J, with 19 bases between. This CDR3 has 16 amino acids. With 60 Vbeta and 13 Jbeta primers, the PCR was carried out. This table comes from immunoSEQ multiplex PCR, and its TCRdb copy is limited to in-frame clones, with some not included. The sample totals over 45,000 clones. The data were obtained in a study of cytomegalovirus exposure and HLA in healthy donors. Whole-study findings and limits: In a later analysis, an Asian-associated ancestry cluster reportedly showed fewer N-insertions than the roughly 690-donor mean.

This rearrangement joins TRBV6-6 to TRBJ2-7, with D possibly matching TRBD2 (7 bases). Sequencing used PBMCs. The sequence derives from a woman between 35 and 50 years old in good health and CMV-seronegative. As DNA, the CDR3 is TGTGCCAGCACCCACGGGGGGCAGGGGACCTCCTACGAGCAGTACTTC. This codes for CASTHGGQGTSYEQYF.